This T cell receptor beta chain was captured in a study of cytomegalovirus exposure and HLA in healthy donors. Study-wide points: Within the data, a cluster of highly shared sequence variants was likely a sequencing artifact.

To note about this clone: Its antigen is not identified.

Trimming pared 0 bases from V and 5 bases from J, leaving 11 bases between. Germline values: CDR1 SGHRS, CDR2 YFSETQ. The CDR3 consists of 14 residues. PCR employed 60 Vbeta and 13 Jbeta primers. Generated by immunoSEQ multiplex PCR, the TCRdb table keeps only in-frame clones and is missing some. The sample includes 150,000 to 200,000 clones, approximately 78% seen only once; the top ten take approximately 13%. The sequencing input was PBMCs. V is TRBV5-1 and J is TRBJ2-5; D is possibly TRBD1 (5 bases). The clonotype originates from a woman aged 50 to 60 in good health and CMV-seropositive. The DNA of the CDR3 is TGCGCCAGCAGCTTGGCCAGGGCTGGGGAGACCCAGTACTTC. This sequence encodes CASSLARAGETQYF.